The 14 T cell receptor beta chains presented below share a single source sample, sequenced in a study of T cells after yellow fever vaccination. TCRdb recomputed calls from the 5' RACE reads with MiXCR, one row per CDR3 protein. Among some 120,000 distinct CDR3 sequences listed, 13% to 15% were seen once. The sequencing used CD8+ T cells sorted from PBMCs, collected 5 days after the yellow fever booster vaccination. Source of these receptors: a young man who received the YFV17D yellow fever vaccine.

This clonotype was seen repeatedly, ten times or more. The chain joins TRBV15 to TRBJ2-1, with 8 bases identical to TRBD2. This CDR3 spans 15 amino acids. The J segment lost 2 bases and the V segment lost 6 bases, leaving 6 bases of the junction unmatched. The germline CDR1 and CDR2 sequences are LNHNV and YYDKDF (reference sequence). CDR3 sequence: CATSSGGAPYNEQFF. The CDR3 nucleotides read TGTGCCACCAGTTCCGGGGGGGCCCCCTACAATGAGCAGTTCTTC.

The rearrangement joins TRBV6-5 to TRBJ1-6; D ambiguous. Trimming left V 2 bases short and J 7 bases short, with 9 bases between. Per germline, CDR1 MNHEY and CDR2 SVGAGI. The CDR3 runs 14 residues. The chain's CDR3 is CASSYGPVNSPLHF. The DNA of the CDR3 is TGTGCCAGCAGTTACGGCCCCGTAAATTCACCCCTCCACTTT.

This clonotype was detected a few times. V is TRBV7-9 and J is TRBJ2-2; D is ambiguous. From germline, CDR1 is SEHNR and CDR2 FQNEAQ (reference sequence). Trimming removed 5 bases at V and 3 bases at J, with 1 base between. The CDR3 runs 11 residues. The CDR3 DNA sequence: TGTGCCAGCAGCGACACCGGGGAGCTGTTTTTT. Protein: CASSDTGELFF.

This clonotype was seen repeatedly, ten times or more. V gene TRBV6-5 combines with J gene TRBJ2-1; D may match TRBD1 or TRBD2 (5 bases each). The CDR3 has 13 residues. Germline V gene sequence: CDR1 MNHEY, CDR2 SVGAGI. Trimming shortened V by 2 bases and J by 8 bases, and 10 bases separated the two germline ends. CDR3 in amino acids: CASSYGGVDEQFF. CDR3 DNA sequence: TGTGCCAGCAGTTACGGGGGAGTGGATGAGCAGTTCTTC.

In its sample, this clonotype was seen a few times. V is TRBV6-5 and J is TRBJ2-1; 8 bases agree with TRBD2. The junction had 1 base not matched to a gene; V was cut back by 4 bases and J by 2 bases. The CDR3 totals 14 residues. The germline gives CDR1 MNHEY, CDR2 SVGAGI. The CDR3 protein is CASSSLAAYNEQFF. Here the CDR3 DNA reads TGTGCCAGCAGTTCACTAGCGGCCTACAATGAGCAGTTCTTC.

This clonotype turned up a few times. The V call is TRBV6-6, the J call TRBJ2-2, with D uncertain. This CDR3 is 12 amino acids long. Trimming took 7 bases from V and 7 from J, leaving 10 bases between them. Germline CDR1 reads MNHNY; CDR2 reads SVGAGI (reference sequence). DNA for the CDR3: TGTGCCAGCACGGTGGGCGGCGGGGAGCTGTTTTTT. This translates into CASTVGGGELFF.

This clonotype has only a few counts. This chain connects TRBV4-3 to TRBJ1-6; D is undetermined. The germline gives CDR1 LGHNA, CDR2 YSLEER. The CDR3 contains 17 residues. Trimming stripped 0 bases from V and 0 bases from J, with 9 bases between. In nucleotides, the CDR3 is TGCGCCAGCAGCCAAGACTGGGAGAGCTCCTATAATTCACCCCTCCACTTT. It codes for CASSQDWESSYNSPLHF.

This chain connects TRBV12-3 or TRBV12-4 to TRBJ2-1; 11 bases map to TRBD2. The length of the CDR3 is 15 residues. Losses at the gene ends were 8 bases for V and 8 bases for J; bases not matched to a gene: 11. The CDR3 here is CASAAGTSGLYEQFF. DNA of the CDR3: TGTGCCAGCGCTGCCGGGACTAGCGGCCTCTATGAGCAGTTCTTC.

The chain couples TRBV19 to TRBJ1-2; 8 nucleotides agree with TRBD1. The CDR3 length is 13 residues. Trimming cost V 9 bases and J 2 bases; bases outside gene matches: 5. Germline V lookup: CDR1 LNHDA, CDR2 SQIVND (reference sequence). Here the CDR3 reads CASRDRRNYGYTF. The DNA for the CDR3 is TGTGCCAGCCGGGACAGGCGAAACTATGGCTACACCTTC.

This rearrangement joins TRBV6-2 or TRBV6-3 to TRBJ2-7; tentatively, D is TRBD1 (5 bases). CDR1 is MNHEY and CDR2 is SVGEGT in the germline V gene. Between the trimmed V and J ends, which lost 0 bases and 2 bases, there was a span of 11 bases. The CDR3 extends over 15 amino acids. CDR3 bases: TGTGCCAGCAGTTACTCAGGACACCCTCCCTACGAGCAGTACGTC. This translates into CASSYSGHPPYEQYV.

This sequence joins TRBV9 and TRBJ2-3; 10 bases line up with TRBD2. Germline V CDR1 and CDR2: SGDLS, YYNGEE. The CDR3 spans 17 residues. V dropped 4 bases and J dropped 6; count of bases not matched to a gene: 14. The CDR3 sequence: CASSTQEGLAGEDTQYF. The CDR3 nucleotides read TGTGCCAGCAGCACCCAGGAAGGGCTAGCGGGGGAGGATACGCAGTATTTT.

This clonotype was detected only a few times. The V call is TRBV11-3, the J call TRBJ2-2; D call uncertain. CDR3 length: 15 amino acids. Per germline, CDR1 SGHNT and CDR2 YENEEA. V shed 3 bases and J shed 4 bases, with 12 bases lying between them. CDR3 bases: TGTGCCAGCAGCTTGGGCTATTGGGGCACCGGGGAGCTGTTTTTT. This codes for CASSLGYWGTGELFF.

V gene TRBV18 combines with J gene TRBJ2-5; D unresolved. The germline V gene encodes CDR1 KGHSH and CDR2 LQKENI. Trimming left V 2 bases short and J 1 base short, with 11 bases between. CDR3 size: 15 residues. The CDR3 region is CASSPTVKGQETQYF. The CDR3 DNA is TGTGCCAGCTCACCAACGGTGAAAGGCCAAGAGACCCAGTACTTC.

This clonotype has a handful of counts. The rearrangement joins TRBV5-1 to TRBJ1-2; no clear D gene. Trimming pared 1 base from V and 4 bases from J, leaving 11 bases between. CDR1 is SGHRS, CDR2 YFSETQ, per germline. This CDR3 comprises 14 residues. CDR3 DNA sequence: TGCGCCAGCAGCTTGTCAGGAAATCTCTATGGCTACACCTTC. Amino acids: CASSLSGNLYGYTF.